This paragraph reports one TCR beta chain. These data belong to a study of blood T cell repertoires in COVID-19. Study details: There were acute and convalescent COVID-19 samples, and they came from the United States, Italy and Spain.

Those who participated ranged in age from roughly 18 to 90 years and resided in 20 to 30 US areas. Self-reported history from a screening survey and questionnaire set each donor's cohort. Up to 2 weeks before entering the study, exposed participants had met a COVID-19 case. The junction had 8 bases not matched to a gene; V was cut back by 6 bases and J by 3 bases. The CDR3 is 15 residues long. Germline CDR1 reads MDHEN; CDR2 reads SYDVKM. Sequenced by immunoSEQ multiplex PCR; TCRdb stores in-frame clones only, minus some. Here the sample spans fewer than 250,000 clones, 83% being singletons. Sequencing input: PBMCs or T cells enriched from blood (not recorded which). The chain links TRBV28 to TRBJ1-1; 9 nucleotides align to TRBD1. The TCR originated in a woman aged 40 to 55 who had been exposed to COVID-19. The CDR3 bases are TGTGCCAGCAGGATCATACAGGGGGCGGACACTGAAGCTTTCTTT. This gives the protein CASRIIQGADTEAFF.